The 10 T cell receptor beta chains listed next were all sequenced from one sample in a study of neurological immune-mediated disorders. TCRdb reprocessed the 5' RACE reads via MiXCR and lists one record per CDR3 protein. This repertoire shows tens of thousands of distinct CDR3 sequences, about 6% found once; its top ten account for around 0.6%. Sequenced sample: CD4+ T cells from blood. The receptors originated from a woman between 40 and 55 years old in good health.

This clonotype was recorded many times. This chain links TRBV20-1 with TRBJ1-4, with a weak D call TRBD1 (6 bases). V was cut by 5 bases and J by 5 bases, with 12 bases left in between. Germline lookup yields CDR1 DFQATT and CDR2 SNEGSKA (reference sequence). This CDR3 is built from 13 residues. The CDR3 spells CSAEDRRNEKLFF. CDR3 nucleotide sequence: TGCAGTGCTGAAGACAGGAGGAATGAAAAACTGTTTTTT.

This clonotype was recorded at least ten times. V and J are TRBV5-1 and TRBJ2-7; 7 bases map to TRBD2. The CDR3 sequence is 13 residues long. Unmatched junction bases numbered 5, after V lost 1 base and J lost 7 bases. CDR1 and CDR2 (germline): SGHRS, YFSETQ. The CDR3 DNA reads as TGCGCCAGCAGCTTGCAGGCGGGAGCAGAGCAGTACTTC. Translation gives CASSLQAGAEQYF.

Regarding this clonotype: An end of the junction does not agree with germline; a read error may underlie this. The chain employs TRBV27 and TRBJ2-3; 8 bases are a match to TRBD1. The germline gives CDR1 MNHEY, CDR2 SMNVEV (reference sequence). The CDR3 length is 13 residues. The CDR3 sequence is CASTDRVSDTLYF. The CDR3 region has the DNA TGTGCCAGCACGGACAGGGTATCAGATACGCTGTATTTT.

This clonotype occurred many times. The chain has TRBV20-1 and TRBJ1-2; D uncertain. There are 10 residues in the CDR3. Deletions cut 3 bases from V and 8 bases from J, with 7 bases between. CDR1 DFQATT and CDR2 SNEGSKA come from the germline V gene (reference sequence). The CDR3 DNA follows: TGCAGTGCTAGTAGGGAGGGCTACACCTTC. Translating gives CSASREGYTF.

This clonotype came up many times. The DNA of the CDR3 is TGCGCCAGCAGCTTGACCGGACAGACTGAAGCTTTCTTT. Protein sequence: CASSLTGQTEAFF. The chain recombines TRBV5-1 with TRBJ1-1; possible D gene TRBD1, 6 bases. V was trimmed by 1 base and J by 5 bases, leaving 9 bases between them. Germline CDR1 SGHRS, CDR2 YFSETQ. The CDR3 is made up of 13 amino acids.

This clonotype appeared many times. This rearrangement joins TRBV19 to TRBJ1-1; a weak D match, TRBD1 (5 bases). The germline CDR1 and CDR2 sequences are LNHDA and SQIVND (reference sequence). V dropped 5 bases and J dropped 6 bases, with 10 bases sitting between them. The CDR3 covers 12 residues. CDR3 loop: CASSPRTSEAFF. Written as DNA, the CDR3 is TGTGCCAGTAGTCCCCGGACATCTGAAGCTTTCTTT.

This clonotype has ten or more counts. This chain connects TRBV29-1 to TRBJ2-1; 10 nucleotides match TRBD1. The V and J ends lost 4 bases and 6 bases, in that order; junction bases with no gene match: 0. The CDR3 loop spans 12 amino acids. Germline V lookup: CDR1 SQVTM, CDR2 ANQGSEA. In DNA, the CDR3 is TGCAGCGTTGGGACAGGGGGCAATGAGCAGTTCTTC. Its translation: CSVGTGGNEQFF.

This clonotype was recorded many times. This chain joins TRBV10-2 and TRBJ2-2; 9 bases line up with TRBD1. CDR1 and CDR2 from the germline V gene are WSHSY and SAAADI. V lost 5 bases, J lost 7 bases, and 5 bases stayed unmatched. The CDR3 sequence is 14 residues long. The CDR3 spells CASSTQGAGGELFF. As DNA, the CDR3 is TGCGCCAGCAGTACACAGGGGGCGGGCGGGGAGCTGTTTTTT.

The table lists this clonotype with many counts. DNA of the CDR3: TGTGCCAGCAGACCACTGGGGAAGACGCAGTATTTT. Its protein is CASRPLGKTQYF. V and J are TRBV27 and TRBJ2-3, with no clear D. This CDR3 contains 12 residues. V was clipped by 6 bases and J by 9 bases, with 13 bases between them. Germline V lookup: CDR1 MNHEY, CDR2 SMNVEV (reference sequence).

There are many counts of this clonotype. The V call is TRBV5-5, the J call TRBJ2-1, with 7 bases aligning to TRBD2. Losses at the gene ends were 1 base for V and 5 bases for J; bases not matched to a gene: 9. This CDR3 has 16 amino acids. Germline V lookup: CDR1 SGHKS, CDR2 YYEKEE (reference sequence). The CDR3 sequence: CASSLRMAGDHNEQFF. The CDR3, as DNA: TGTGCCAGCAGCTTGCGTATGGCGGGAGACCACAATGAGCAGTTCTTC.